These 21 T cell receptor beta chains share one sample of origin, sequenced in a study of T cells in Graves' hyperthyroidism and ophthalmopathy. Amplified TCR beta CDR3 regions came from RNA transcripts. The TCR CDR3 first-round RT-PCR relied on the HTBI primer set. TCRdb re-derived calls from the multiplex PCR reads in MiXCR, one entry per CDR3 protein. The sample holds approximately 430,000 distinct CDR3 sequences; around 15% are singletons and the top ten take about 13%. The sample was blood. The receptors were sampled from a young man with Graves' ophthalmopathy.

This clonotype was observed at least ten times. The V and J genes are TRBV5-1 and TRBJ2-7; TRBD1 matches 7 bases. Germline CDR1 is SGHRS and CDR2 is YFSETQ. CDR3 length: 14 amino acids. V trimming: 0 bases; J trimming: 5 bases; junction bases outside the gene matches: 5. CDR3 in DNA: TGCGCCAGCAGCTTGGGACAGGGCGTCAACGAGCAGTACTTC. Translated, it gives CASSLGQGVNEQYF. Variable domain in full (rest from reference TRBV5-1 and TRBJ2-7): KAGVTQTPRYLIKTRGQQVTLSCSPISGHRSVSWYQQTPGQGLQFLFEYFSETQRNKGNFPGRFSGRQFSNSRSEMNVSTLELGDSALYLCASSLGQGVNEQYFGPGTRLTVT.

The chain uses TRBV6-1 and TRBJ1-5; D not resolved. Germline assignment: CDR1 MNHNS and CDR2 SASEGT. CDR3 length equals 15 residues. Trimming stripped 5 bases from V and 6 bases from J, with 17 bases between. CDR3 sequence reads: CASSSPGLRVQPQHF. The CDR3 DNA sequence: TGTGCCAGCAGTTCCCCTGGGTTGAGGGTTCAGCCCCAGCATTTT.

The chain couples TRBV5-6 to TRBJ1-2; a possible D gene is TRBD1 (5 bases). The CDR3 contains 12 residues. Germline V gene sequence: CDR1 SGHDT, CDR2 YYEEEE. Trimming took off 7 bases at V and 6 bases at J, with 13 bases between the two ends. The CDR3 loop reads CASGIREDGYTF. The CDR3 DNA is TGTGCCAGCGGGATCAGGGAGGATGGCTACACCTTC.

This clonotype was picked up many times. The rearrangement joins TRBV12-3 or TRBV12-4 to TRBJ2-7, with 8 nucleotides matching TRBD2. With V trimmed by 6 bases and J by 0 bases, 4 bases remained unmatched. CDR3 size: 14 residues. DNA for the CDR3: TGTGCCAGCAGCACTAGCGGTCTCTCCTACGAGCAGTACTTC. Protein sequence: CASSTSGLSYEQYF.

V and J are TRBV6-2 or TRBV6-3 and TRBJ2-3; tentative D call: TRBD2 (6 bases). V was pared by 8 bases and J by 5 bases, with 17 bases between. The CDR3 consists of 14 residues. Germline V gene lookup returns CDR1 MNHEY and CDR2 SVGEGT. CDR3 nucleotides: TGTGCCAGCCAGGCGGGACCGTCAGTAGATACGCAGTATTTT. Protein sequence: CASQAGPSVDTQYF.

The chain employs TRBV10-1 and TRBJ1-1; no firm D call. Germline CDR1 and CDR2: WNHNN and SYGVQD (reference sequence). Deletions cut 0 bases from V and 0 bases from J, with 8 bases between. The CDR3 length is 15 residues. The CDR3 nucleotides are TGCGCCAGCAGTGAGTCAAGGGCCCTGAACACTGAAGCTTTCTTT. Its translation: CASSESRALNTEAFF.

This clonotype was detected many times. The rearrangement links TRBV7-6 to TRBJ2-1; 7 nucleotides align to TRBD2. V was pared by 1 base and J by 3 bases, with 3 bases of the junction left unmatched. The CDR3 sequence is 15 residues long. Germline assignment: CDR1 SGHVS and CDR2 FNYEAQ. The CDR3: CASSLVGGVYNEQFF. CDR3 sequence (DNA): TGTGCCAGCAGCTTAGTGGGGGGGGTCTACAATGAGCAGTTCTTC.

There are many counts of this clonotype. This chain joins TRBV6-1 and TRBJ2-1, with D perhaps assigned TRBD1 or TRBD2 (5 bases each). Germline CDR1 is MNHNS and CDR2 is SASEGT. V lost 8 bases and J 1 base, leaving 18 bases between the germline ends. The CDR3 contains 16 residues. The CDR3 DNA sequence: TGTGCCAGCCGGGACGGAAAGTATAGGTCCTACAATGAGCAGTTCTTC. This translates into CASRDGKYRSYNEQFF.

This clonotype was seen many times. This sequence joins TRBV20-1 and TRBJ2-7; D is unclear. V was cut by 4 bases and J by 0 bases, with 16 bases left in between. Germline values: CDR1 DFQATT, CDR2 SNEGSKA (reference sequence). The CDR3 runs 15 residues. This chain's CDR3 is CSAKPTDGSSYEQYF. The CDR3 DNA sequence: TGCAGTGCTAAACCGACTGACGGTAGCTCCTACGAGCAGTACTTC.

This clonotype was recorded many times. J is TRBJ1-1 and V is TRBV15; possibly TRBD1 for D (5 bases). Germline V CDR1 and CDR2: LNHNV, YYDKDF (reference sequence). The CDR3 totals 13 residues. V was pared by 4 bases and J by 10 bases, with 16 bases between. In nucleotides, the CDR3 is TGTGCCACCAGCATAGGTCCGGGGACGGGAGCTTTCTTT. This gives the protein CATSIGPGTGAFF.

This clonotype was seen many times. The rearrangement joins TRBV29-1 to TRBJ2-7; no clear D. This CDR3 comprises 14 residues. V gave up 5 bases and J gave up 3 bases, with 17 bases separating them. Germline V gene data show CDR1 as SQVTM and CDR2 as ANQGSEA. The CDR3 region is CSVSRTASVYEQYF. CDR3 bases: TGCAGCGTTTCTCGGACGGCCTCTGTCTACGAGCAGTACTTC.

Ten or more counts support this clonotype. The rearrangement uses TRBV24-1 and TRBJ2-5, with D maybe TRBD2 (5 bases). Germline lookup yields CDR1 KGHDR and CDR2 SFDVKD. CDR3 size: 14 residues. The germline V and J ends were trimmed by 4 bases and 5 bases, with 13 bases remaining between them. CDR3: CATSESGVGETQYF. Here the CDR3 DNA reads TGTGCCACCAGTGAATCCGGGGTCGGGGAGACCCAGTACTTC.

This clonotype showed up many times. A clone one base away is much larger, so this may be a read error. V is TRBV28 and J is TRBJ1-1, with unresolved D. Germline CDR1 is MDHEN and CDR2 is SYDVKM. V dropped 3 bases and J dropped 4 bases, with 3 bases sitting between them. This CDR3 contains 11 residues. The chain's CDR3 is CASSLTTEAFF. CDR3 sequence (DNA): TGTGCCAGCAGTTTGACCACTGAAGCTTTCTTT.

The table lists this clonotype with a few counts. V usage is TRBV20-1 and J usage is TRBJ2-4, with 9 bases matching TRBD2. The CDR3 is made up of 16 amino acids. V gave up 3 bases and J gave up 3 bases; unmatched junction bases: 9. Germline CDR1 DFQATT, CDR2 SNEGSKA (reference sequence). The CDR3 nucleotides are TGCAGTGCTAGGACACTAGCGGGCTTGGTCAAAAACATTCAGTACTTC. This codes for CSARTLAGLVKNIQYF.

This clonotype was counted between two and nine times. V usage is TRBV6-2 or TRBV6-3 and J usage is TRBJ1-5; no clear D gene. Looked up from germline, CDR1 is MNHEY and CDR2 is SVGEGT. Trimming left V 5 bases short and J 6 bases short, with 8 bases between. The CDR3 runs to 12 residues. The CDR3 nucleotides read TGTGCCAGCAGTCCAGGTGGTCAGCCCCAGCATTTT. It encodes CASSPGGQPQHF.

This clonotype was seen many times. The chain has TRBV5-1 and TRBJ2-1; D possibly corresponds to TRBD2 (6 bases). Germline V gives CDR1 SGHRS, CDR2 YFSETQ. V was clipped by 4 bases and J by 12 bases, with 26 bases between them. CDR3 length: 16 residues. The chain's CDR3 is CASSGSPDHGGLVQFF. The DNA of the CDR3 is TGCGCCAGCAGCGGGTCCCCGGACCATGGGGGGTTGGTGCAGTTCTTC.

This clonotype was found many times. This rearrangement joins TRBV29-1 to TRBJ2-1, with TRBD2 identical over 9 bases. The germline CDR1 and CDR2 sequences are SQVTM and ANQGSEA. This CDR3 spans 14 amino acids. J was trimmed by 10 bases and V by 7 bases; bases with no gene match: 14. Written as DNA, the CDR3 is TGCAGCGCCTCCCCGGGACTAGCCGAGTGGGAGCAGTTCTTC. Translating it yields CSASPGLAEWEQFF.

The rearrangement joins TRBV24-1 to TRBJ2-7, with 12 nucleotides matching TRBD1. This CDR3 is 15 amino acids long. The V gene end was trimmed by 4 bases and the J gene end by 5 bases; junction bases not matched to a gene: 5. Germline values: CDR1 KGHDR, CDR2 SFDVKD. The CDR3 loop is CATSETGTGGHEQYF. The DNA for the CDR3 is TGTGCCACCAGTGAAACCGGGACAGGGGGCCACGAGCAGTACTTC.

This clonotype was found many times. The genes are TRBV28 and TRBJ2-3, with 13 bases that match TRBD2. Germline V gene lookup returns CDR1 MDHEN and CDR2 SYDVKM. CDR3 length equals 15 residues. The J segment lost 6 bases and the V segment lost 5 bases, leaving 5 bases of the junction unmatched. The CDR3: CASSLLAGGPDTQYF. CDR3 bases: TGTGCCAGCAGTCTACTAGCGGGAGGGCCGGATACGCAGTATTTT.

Notes on this clonotype: This may arise from a read error, as a much more abundant clone is one base away. The chain joins TRBV5-5 to TRBJ1-1; weak D call: TRBD1 (6 bases). Germline loops: CDR1 SGHKS, CDR2 YYEKEE (reference sequence). The CDR3 length is 15 residues. The CDR3 nucleotides read TGTGCCAGCAGCTTGTCCTGGGGGCGGGTGACTGGAGCTTTCTTT. Protein sequence: CASSLSWGRVTGAFF.

The rearrangement uses TRBV6-2 or TRBV6-3 and TRBJ1-1; D call uncertain. V was cut by 6 bases and J by 0 bases, with 11 bases left in between. The CDR3 is made up of 14 amino acids. Germline CDR1 and CDR2: MNHEY and SVGEGT. CDR3 protein: CASSSGSMNTEAFF. CDR3 coding DNA: TGTGCCAGCAGCTCGGGCAGTATGAACACTGAAGCTTTCTTT.